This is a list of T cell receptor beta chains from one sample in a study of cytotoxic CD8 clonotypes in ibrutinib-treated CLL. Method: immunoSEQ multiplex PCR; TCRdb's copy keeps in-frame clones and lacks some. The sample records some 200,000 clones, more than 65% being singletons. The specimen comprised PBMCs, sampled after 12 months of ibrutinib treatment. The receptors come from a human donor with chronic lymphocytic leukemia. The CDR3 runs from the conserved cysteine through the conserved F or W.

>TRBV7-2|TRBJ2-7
CASSFRPSGRDSGEQYF
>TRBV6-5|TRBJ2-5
CASSSGQGIKTQYF
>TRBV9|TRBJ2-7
CASSVGADPYEQYF
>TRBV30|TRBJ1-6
CAWSPIGQGQRFNSPLHF
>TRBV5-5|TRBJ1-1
CASSSAASVAEAFF
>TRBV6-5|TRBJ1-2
CASRGQGGYGYTF
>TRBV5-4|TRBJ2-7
CASRIIGGGADRLYF
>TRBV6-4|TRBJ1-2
CASSEAQGSYGYTF
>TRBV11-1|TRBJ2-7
CASSPLGTSGQYF
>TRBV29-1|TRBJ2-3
CSVQPLAADTQYF
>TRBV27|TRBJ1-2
CASGKGYGYTF
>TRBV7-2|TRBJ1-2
CASSFGLGYGYTF
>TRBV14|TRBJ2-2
CASSQARTSGSTGELFF
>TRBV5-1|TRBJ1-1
CASSLEAVNTEAFF
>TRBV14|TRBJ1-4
CASSQDWGFNEKLFF
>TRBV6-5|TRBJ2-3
CASLDRRRGDTQYF
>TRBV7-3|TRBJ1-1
CASSSNEEQGWLNTEAFF
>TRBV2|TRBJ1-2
CASSPDPYGYTF
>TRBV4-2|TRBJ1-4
CASSLPGTGVEKLFF
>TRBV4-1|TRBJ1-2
CASSQDPGTANYGYTF
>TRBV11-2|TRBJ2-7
CASSEGTSPYEQYF
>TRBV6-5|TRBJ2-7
CASSYSIWGSYEQYF
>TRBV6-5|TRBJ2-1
CASMVGTGSPNEQFF
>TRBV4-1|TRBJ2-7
CASSHGSAKNYEQYF
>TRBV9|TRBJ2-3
CASSIRDRVGDTQYF
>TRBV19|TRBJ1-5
CASSRTGQGDNQPQHF
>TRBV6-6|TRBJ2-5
CASSALGATQYF
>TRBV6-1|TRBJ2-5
CASSTRQTQETQYF
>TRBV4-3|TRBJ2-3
CASSQVRGGNTQYF
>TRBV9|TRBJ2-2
CASSVLGTTGELFF
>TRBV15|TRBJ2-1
CATSRGLAGGSYNEQFF
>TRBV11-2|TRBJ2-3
CASSFRDWNSGQYF
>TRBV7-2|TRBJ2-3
CASTKSQATDTQYF
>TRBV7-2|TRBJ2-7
CASSWRGSEQYF
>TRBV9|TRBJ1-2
CASSVEGTDNYGYTF
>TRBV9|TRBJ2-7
CASSVAPLVAGGYEQYF
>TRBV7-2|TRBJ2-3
CASSLVGLATDTQYF
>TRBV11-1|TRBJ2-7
CASSLWVYEQYF
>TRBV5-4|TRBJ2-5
CASSTTGAAYQETQYF
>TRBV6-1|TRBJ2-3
CASSESPGARGADTQYF
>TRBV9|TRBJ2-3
CASSVAGTFTDTQYF
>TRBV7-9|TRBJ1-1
CASRGRPNTEAFF
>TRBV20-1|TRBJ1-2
CSARDPGSQNF
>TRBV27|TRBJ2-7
CASRGDGHEQYF
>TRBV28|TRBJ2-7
CASSLAEDYEQYF
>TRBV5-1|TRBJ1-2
CASSSPLREGYTF